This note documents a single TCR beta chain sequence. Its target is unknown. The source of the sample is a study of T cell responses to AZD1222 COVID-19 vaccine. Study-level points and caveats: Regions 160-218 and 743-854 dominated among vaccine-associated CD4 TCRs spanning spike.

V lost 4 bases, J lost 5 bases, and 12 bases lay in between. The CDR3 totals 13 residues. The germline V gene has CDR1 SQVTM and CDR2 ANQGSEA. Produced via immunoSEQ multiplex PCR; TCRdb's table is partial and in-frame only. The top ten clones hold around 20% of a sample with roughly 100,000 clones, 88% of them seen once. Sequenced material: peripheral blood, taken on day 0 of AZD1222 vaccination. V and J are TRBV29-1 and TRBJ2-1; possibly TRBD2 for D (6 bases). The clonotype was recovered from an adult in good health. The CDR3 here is CSVVREGNNEQFF. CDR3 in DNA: TGCAGCGTTGTGCGGGAAGGAAACAATGAGCAGTTCTTC.